Detailed here is one TCR beta chain. This specimen comes from a study of T cell changes during pregnancy in multiple sclerosis. Sequenced by immunoSEQ multiplex PCR; TCRdb stores in-frame clones only, minus some. The data contain over 70,000 clones, about 93% of them singletons. This CDR3 contains 13 residues. Germline V gene data show CDR1 as MNHEY and CDR2 as SMNVEV (reference sequence). V lost 3 bases and J 2 bases, leaving 7 bases between the germline ends. The origin of this receptor is a female donor with multiple sclerosis, enrolled in a pregnancy study. Material: peripheral blood, obtained in the third trimester of pregnancy. V is TRBV27 and J is TRBJ2-5; D is ambiguous. CDR3 sequence reads: CASSFVGQETQYF. CDR3 nucleotides: TGTGCCAGCAGTTTCGTCGGTCAAGAGACCCAGTACTTC.